These 32 T cell receptor beta chains were sequenced from one sample in a study of long-term antiretroviral therapy in people with HIV. The immunoSEQ assay was v3.0, run at survey level. Measured with immunoSEQ multiplex PCR; TCRdb has only the in-frame clones, and not every one. The sample holds about 6,400 clones, over 70% seen once. The source material was unsorted PBMCs, sampled 0.5 years before starting antiretroviral therapy. Source of these receptors: a man between 35 and 55 years old with HIV.

This clone was seen only a few times. The rearrangement joins TRBV5-1 to TRBJ2-3, with TRBD2 matching over 12 bases. CDR3 length: 18 residues. Germline CDR1 reads SGHRS; CDR2 reads YFSETQ. Unmatched junction bases numbered 5, after V lost 0 bases and J lost 0 bases. The CDR3 sequence: CASSLVWTSGESTDTQYF. CDR3 nucleotides: TGCGCCAGCAGCTTGGTTTGGACTAGCGGGGAGAGCACAGATACGCAGTATTTT.

The chain carries TRBV5-1 and TRBJ2-5, with D maybe TRBD1 (7 bases). The CDR3 contains 13 residues. The V end lost 2 bases, the J end lost 5 bases, and 10 bases lay between the germline ends. Per the germline V gene, CDR1 is SGHRS and CDR2 is YFSETQ. CDR3 loop: CASSLQGRETQYF. In DNA form, the CDR3 reads TGCGCCAGCAGCTTACAGGGGAGGGAGACCCAGTACTTC.

V is TRBV7-2 and J is TRBJ2-5, with TRBD2 identical over 11 bases. Germline values: CDR1 SGHTA, CDR2 FQGNSA. With 5 bases clipped from V and 2 bases from J, the junction kept 4 bases outside the gene matches. CDR3 size: 15 residues. For the CDR3, the DNA is TGTGCCAGCAGCGTCAGACTAGCGGGACAAGAGACCCAGTACTTC. This translates into CASSVRLAGQETQYF.

This clone appeared a few times. The J gene is TRBJ2-3, the V gene TRBV27, with D maybe TRBD1 (6 bases). The ends were cut back, 0 bases at V and 4 bases at J, with 11 bases in the middle. The CDR3 is made up of 15 amino acids. Germline CDR1 MNHEY, CDR2 SMNVEV (reference sequence). The CDR3 protein is CASSLSWSGADTQYF. Written as DNA, the CDR3 is TGTGCCAGCAGTTTATCATGGTCAGGGGCAGATACGCAGTATTTT.

CDR3: CASSEADPGARYSPLHF. The CDR3 DNA sequence: TGTGCCAGCAGTGAAGCGGACCCAGGGGCCAGATATTCACCCCTCCACTTT. The chain couples TRBV6-1 to TRBJ1-6, with D possibly being TRBD1 (6 bases). The germline CDR1 and CDR2 sequences are MNHNS and SASEGT. Trimming removed 0 bases from V and 8 bases from J, with 17 bases in between. The CDR3 is 17 amino acids.

A few counts support this clone. The chain uses TRBV5-4 and TRBJ2-7; no firm D call. CDR3 size: 11 residues. V shed 7 bases and J shed 5 bases, with 10 bases lying between them. Germline V gene sequence: CDR1 SGHNT, CDR2 YYREEE (reference sequence). Written as DNA, the CDR3 is TGTGCCAGCGGTATAGGCGACGAGCAGTACTTC. Translated, it gives CASGIGDEQYF.

The V call is TRBV10-1, the J call TRBJ1-2; 9 bases line up with TRBD1. This CDR3 contains 17 residues. Germline CDR1 WNHNN, CDR2 SYGVQD (reference sequence). The ends lost 5 bases at V and 0 bases at J; junction bases unmatched: 10. DNA for the CDR3: TGCGCCAGCAGTAAGCCGGGACAGGGATTCGCTAACTATGGCTACACCTTC. It yields the protein CASSKPGQGFANYGYTF.

This chain links TRBV7-2 with TRBJ2-7; D is undetermined. The CDR3 contains 13 residues. Trimming cost V 1 base and J 5 bases, with 9 bases left between them. Germline V gives CDR1 SGHTA, CDR2 FQGNSA. In nucleotides, the CDR3 is TGTGCCAGCAGCTTAGGGAGCTCGAACGAGCAGTACTTC. The encoded protein is CASSLGSSNEQYF.

The chain employs TRBV9 and TRBJ1-5; D gene ambiguous. This CDR3 has 13 residues. Germline V gene sequence: CDR1 SGDLS, CDR2 YYNGEE. Trimming cost V 3 bases and J 7 bases, with 11 bases left between them. CDR3 DNA: TGTGCCAGCAGCGGAGGAGGTCTCCAGCCCCAGCATTTT. Its protein is CASSGGGLQPQHF.

The chain employs TRBV18 and TRBJ2-7; 10 bases are a match to TRBD2. This CDR3 comprises 16 residues. Germline CDR1 KGHSH, CDR2 LQKENI. The V and J ends lost 0 bases and 2 bases, in that order; junction bases with no gene match: 4. CDR3 sequence: CASSPPTSGSPYEQYF. CDR3 DNA sequence: TGTGCCAGCTCACCACCGACTAGCGGGTCTCCCTACGAGCAGTACTTC.

The sample holds one count of this clone. This chain connects TRBV4-3 to TRBJ2-3; D uncertain. The germline V and J ends were trimmed by 0 bases and 4 bases, with 17 bases remaining between them. Germline CDR1 is LGHNA and CDR2 is YSLEER. The CDR3 has 17 residues. The DNA of the CDR3 is TGCGCCAGCAGCCAAGATCTCAATCCACCTAGGGCAGATACGCAGTATTTT. Protein sequence: CASSQDLNPPRADTQYF.

This clone was seen more than once but under ten times. The V call is TRBV29-1, the J call TRBJ1-6; TRBD1 agrees at 9 bases. The CDR3 loop spans 13 amino acids. V shed 8 bases, J shed 7 bases, and the junction held 6 bases outside the gene matches. CDR1 and CDR2 (germline): SQVTM, ANQGSEA. CDR3 DNA: TGCAGCATAAGGACAGGGGTGAATTCACCCCTCCACTTT. Protein product: CSIRTGVNSPLHF.

This clone was counted a single time. The V and J genes are TRBV5-6 and TRBJ1-5; D is possibly TRBD1 (5 bases). This CDR3 is 13 amino acids long. Germline loops: CDR1 SGHDT, CDR2 YYEEEE. Trimming cost V 4 bases and J 5 bases, with 10 bases left between them. The CDR3 here is CASSRGRDQPQHF. CDR3 coding DNA: TGTGCCAGCAGCCGGGGACGGGATCAGCCCCAGCATTTT.

There are a few counts of this clone. The J gene is TRBJ2-2, the V gene TRBV6-4, with 7 bases aligning to TRBD2. The germline gives CDR1 MRHNA, CDR2 SNTAGT. The V segment lost 4 bases and the J segment 3 bases; nucleotides outside the gene matches: 2. This CDR3 spans 14 amino acids. The CDR3 sequence is CASSGLADTGELFF. CDR3 in DNA: TGTGCCAGCAGTGGGCTAGCGGACACCGGGGAGCTGTTTTTT.

The V call is TRBV4-3, the J call TRBJ2-7, with D uncertain. CDR3 length: 15 residues. Germline CDR1 and CDR2: LGHNA and YSLEER. With 1 base removed from V and 0 bases from J, the gap between germline ends came to 10 bases. The CDR3 reads CASSQGTQSSYEQYF. DNA of the CDR3: TGCGCCAGCAGCCAAGGGACCCAGAGCTCCTACGAGCAGTACTTC.

By frequency in the sample, this clone is medium-sized. The genes are TRBV14 and TRBJ1-1; possible D gene TRBD1, 6 bases. This CDR3 has 15 residues. Deletions cut 1 base from V and 3 bases from J, with 12 bases between. Germline CDR1 is SGHDN and CDR2 is FVKESK. The CDR3 DNA is TGTGCCAGCAGCCAAGGATGGGGGGCCGACACTGAAGCTTTCTTT. It codes for CASSQGWGADTEAFF. Looking up the rest from reference TRBV14 and TRBJ1-1 gives the full variable domain: EAGVTQFPSHSVIEKGQTVTLRCDPISGHDNLYWYRRVMGKEIKFLLHFVKESKQDESGMPNNRFLAERTGGTYSTLKVQPAELEDSGVYFCASSQGWGADTEAFFGQGTRLTVV.

The chain is built from TRBV13 and TRBJ2-7; 14 nucleotides line up with TRBD2. V shed 4 bases, J shed 4 bases, and the junction held 3 bases outside the gene matches. Germline CDR1 and CDR2: PRHDT and FYEKMQ (reference sequence). The CDR3 is made up of 15 amino acids. CDR3 DNA: TGTGCCAGCAGCTACCGGACTAGCGGGGGGTACGAGCAGTACTTC. It translates to CASSYRTSGGYEQYF.

The chain is built from TRBV6-4 and TRBJ2-2; D is uncertain. Germline CDR1 is MRHNA and CDR2 is SNTAGT. The CDR3 loop spans 11 amino acids. The V and J ends lost 0 bases and 13 bases respectively, with 6 bases between them. CDR3 coding DNA: TGTGCCAGCAGTGACTCTCATGTGCTGTTTTTT. It yields the protein CASSDSHVLFF.

With regard to this clone: Additional DNA sequences in this sample encode the identical CDR3. This rearrangement joins TRBV18 to TRBJ1-1; perhaps TRBD1 as D (6 bases). The CDR3 extends over 13 amino acids. Germline lookup yields CDR1 KGHSH and CDR2 LQKENI. The V and J ends lost 1 base and 4 bases respectively, with 7 bases between them. The CDR3 loop reads CASSPQGGTEAFF. CDR3 DNA sequence: TGTGCCAGCTCACCACAGGGGGGCACTGAAGCTTTCTTT.

As to this clone: Relative to the germline gene, one junction end is altered; a read error may explain this. V and J are TRBV6-5 and TRBJ1-1, with 7 bases aligning to TRBD1. CDR1 MNHEY and CDR2 SVGAGI come from the germline V gene. This CDR3 comprises 11 residues. In DNA form, the CDR3 reads TGTGCCAGCAGTTACAGACAGGGTTACAACTTT. This translates into CASSYRQGYNF.

This sequence joins TRBV7-9 and TRBJ1-4; TRBD1 matches 8 bases. Unmatched junction bases numbered 9, after V lost 1 base and J lost 8 bases. CDR3 size: 16 residues. Germline values: CDR1 SEHNR, CDR2 FQNEAQ (reference sequence). CDR3 in amino acids: CASSLVGAGGGEKLFF. CDR3 coding DNA: TGTGCCAGCAGCTTAGTGGGTGCAGGGGGCGGCGAAAAACTGTTTTTT.

The chain couples TRBV6-5 to TRBJ1-1; maybe TRBD1 (5 bases). V was shortened by 0 bases and J by 3 bases, with 11 bases between the two germline ends. The germline V gene encodes CDR1 MNHEY and CDR2 SVGAGI. The CDR3 sequence is 15 residues long. The CDR3 DNA sequence: TGTGCCAGCAGTTACTCGCAGGGTTTGTACACTGAAGCTTTCTTT. Protein sequence: CASSYSQGLYTEAFF.

The gene calls are TRBV10-3 and TRBJ2-2; the D is unclear. In germline, CDR1 is ENHRY, CDR2 SYGVKD. The CDR3 loop spans 14 amino acids. Deletions cut 0 bases from V and 4 bases from J, with 6 bases between. Here the CDR3 DNA reads TGTGCCATCAGTGAGTCGGGTAGCACCGGGGAGCTGTTTTTT. The encoded protein is CAISESGSTGELFF.

This chain links TRBV7-9 with TRBJ1-4; perhaps TRBD1 as D (5 bases). Per the germline V gene, CDR1 is SEHNR and CDR2 is FQNEAQ (reference sequence). Trimming took off 5 bases at V and 9 bases at J, with 16 bases between the two ends. The CDR3 has 14 amino acids. CDR3: CASSPGQRSQKLFF. The CDR3 region has the DNA TGTGCCAGCAGCCCAGGGCAGCGCTCTCAAAAACTGTTTTTT.

In DNA form, the CDR3 reads TGTGCCAGCAGTCCCCGGATTCAGGGATACGAGCAGTACTTC. Its translation is CASSPRIQGYEQYF. The gene calls are TRBV27 and TRBJ2-7; a weak D match, TRBD1 (5 bases). This CDR3 has 14 residues. Trimming left V 5 bases short and J 4 bases short, with 15 bases between. Per the germline V gene, CDR1 is MNHEY and CDR2 is SMNVEV (reference sequence).

The chain links TRBV7-6 to TRBJ2-7; TRBD1 is a possible D gene (5 bases). The CDR3 extends over 13 amino acids. Germline loops: CDR1 SGHVS, CDR2 FNYEAQ. The V end was cut by 5 bases, the J end by 5 bases, with 13 bases between. The CDR3 sequence: CASSRSADNEQYF. CDR3 in DNA: TGTGCCAGCAGCCGCTCGGCGGACAACGAGCAGTACTTC.

The rearrangement links TRBV6-4 to TRBJ1-2; D possibly corresponds to TRBD1 (5 bases). V shed 2 bases and J shed 7 bases, with 8 bases lying between them. Germline CDR1 reads MRHNA; CDR2 reads SNTAGT. This CDR3 has 12 amino acids. The CDR3 protein is CASSDGGTGYTF. For the CDR3, the DNA is TGTGCCAGCAGTGACGGGGGGACTGGCTACACCTTC.

This chain uses TRBV19 with TRBJ1-5; 8 bases map to TRBD1. This CDR3 comprises 15 residues. The ends lost 3 bases at V and 5 bases at J; junction bases unmatched: 6. Germline CDR1 LNHDA, CDR2 SQIVND (reference sequence). The CDR3 loop reads CASSMGSQGDQPQHF. Here the CDR3 DNA reads TGTGCCAGTAGTATGGGATCACAGGGGGATCAGCCCCAGCATTTT.

The gene calls are TRBV11-2 and TRBJ2-3; 11 bases are a match to TRBD1. V shed 5 bases and J 2 bases; nucleotides not matched to a gene: 6. This CDR3 is built from 16 residues. CDR1 SGHAT and CDR2 FQNNGV come from the germline V gene. The DNA of the CDR3 is TGTGCCAGCAGCCCCGGGACAGGGGGACCCACAGATACGCAGTATTTT. Residues: CASSPGTGGPTDTQYF.

This clone was seen only once. The rearrangement uses TRBV29-1 and TRBJ2-1; D perhaps matches TRBD1 (5 bases). The germline gives CDR1 SQVTM, CDR2 ANQGSEA. CDR3 length equals 14 residues. The ends were cut back, 0 bases at V and 3 bases at J, with 9 bases in the middle. DNA for the CDR3: TGCAGCGTTGAAGATCGAGGACACTACAATGAGCAGTTCTTC. It translates to CSVEDRGHYNEQFF.

This chain connects TRBV9 to TRBJ2-3; D perhaps matches TRBD1 (5 bases). V lost 1 base, J lost 5 bases, and 11 bases lay in between. Germline CDR1 and CDR2: SGDLS and YYNGEE. The CDR3 has 14 residues. For the CDR3, the DNA is TGTGCCAGCAGCGTAATCAGTCAGGGAGATACGCAGTATTTT. As protein: CASSVISQGDTQYF.

V gene TRBV28 combines with J gene TRBJ2-1; possibly TRBD2 for D (6 bases). Germline loops: CDR1 MDHEN, CDR2 SYDVKM. The germline V and J ends were trimmed by 7 bases and 1 base, with 11 bases remaining between them. There are 14 residues in the CDR3. DNA of the CDR3: TGTGCCAGCACCCCGGACTATTCCTACAATGAGCAGTTCTTC. It is translated as CASTPDYSYNEQFF.